This TCR beta chain was recovered during a study of blood T cell repertoires in COVID-19. The repertoire was sequenced with immunoSEQ multiplex PCR; TCRdb's copy has only in-frame clones and lacks some. The repertoire holds approximately 84,000 clones, with approximately 87% as singletons. V shed 4 bases and J shed 5 bases, with 11 bases lying between them. Germline V gene sequence: CDR1 SNHLY, CDR2 FYNNEI. The CDR3 length is 14 residues. Sequenced material: peripheral blood. The rearrangement joins TRBV2 to TRBJ2-2; a possible D gene is TRBD2 (6 bases). The clonotype comes from a human donor in a cohort sampled during active COVID-19. CDR3 loop: CASSGPGGTGELFF. The CDR3 nucleotides read TGTGCCAGCAGTGGACCCGGGGGAACCGGGGAGCTGTTTTTT.